The 27 T cell receptor beta chains reported below all come from one sample, sequenced in a study of TIL therapy for anti-PD-1-resistant metastatic lung cancer. The sample's time point: pre-treatment sample, taken before nivolumab and TIL therapy. Most excised metastases sampled were pleural nodules or supraclavicular lymph nodes. Sequencing used immunoSEQ v3. Produced via immunoSEQ multiplex PCR; TCRdb's table is partial and in-frame only. The sample consists of 9,500 to 15,000 clones, approximately 59% of them appearing once. Sequences were derived from tumor tissue, sampled at baseline. These TCRs come from a person aged 25-80 years with non-small cell lung cancer.

The V call is TRBV18, the J call TRBJ1-1, with D tentatively TRBD1 (5 bases). Trimming left V 3 bases short and J 8 bases short, with 13 bases between. The CDR3 runs to 13 residues. The germline CDR1 and CDR2 sequences are KGHSH and LQKENI. The CDR3 spells CASSPGLLLEAFF. In DNA, the CDR3 is TGTGCCAGCTCACCGGGACTACTCTTAGAAGCTTTCTTT.

The rearrangement uses TRBV6-6 and TRBJ1-5, with unresolved D. Trimming took 0 bases from V and 0 from J, leaving 6 bases between them. CDR3 length equals 15 residues. Looked up from germline, CDR1 is MNHNY and CDR2 is SVGAGI (reference sequence). CDR3 region: CASSYSYSSNQPQHF. CDR3 bases: TGTGCCAGCAGTTACTCGTACAGTAGCAATCAGCCCCAGCATTTT.

The gene calls are TRBV6-6 and TRBJ1-2; possible D gene TRBD1, 5 bases. The CDR3 spans 14 residues. Germline V gene lookup returns CDR1 MNHNY and CDR2 SVGAGI (reference sequence). Trimming shortened V by 0 bases and J by 4 bases, and 9 bases separated the two germline ends. The chain's CDR3 is CASSYSGGSYGYTF. In nucleotides, the CDR3 is TGTGCCAGCAGTTACTCGGGGGGAAGCTATGGCTACACCTTC.

The chain recombines TRBV12-5 with TRBJ1-6; TRBD1 agrees at 10 bases. Per germline, CDR1 LGHNT and CDR2 FRNRAP. V dropped 3 bases and J dropped 5; count of bases not matched to a gene: 10. This CDR3 contains 18 residues. CDR3 protein: CASGFYPTTGGDNSPLHF. CDR3 sequence (DNA): TGTGCTAGTGGTTTTTACCCCACGACAGGGGGCGATAATTCACCCCTCCACTTT.

This chain joins TRBV27 and TRBJ2-7; TRBD1 agrees at 7 bases. The CDR3 is 13 residues long. V lost 8 bases and J lost 2; bases outside the gene matches: 6. The germline CDR1 and CDR2 sequences are MNHEY and SMNVEV (reference sequence). This chain's CDR3 is CASGRQGTYEQYF. The CDR3 DNA reads as TGTGCCAGCGGGCGACAGGGCACCTACGAGCAGTACTTC.

The chain carries TRBV6-5 and TRBJ1-6; maybe TRBD1 (5 bases). Germline loops: CDR1 MNHEY, CDR2 SVGAGI. CDR3 length: 16 amino acids. V lost 2 bases to trimming and J lost 9 bases, with 17 bases between them. The CDR3 DNA is TGTGCCAGCAGTTACACCGGGACCCAACGGCGTTCACCCCTCCACTTT. Its protein product is CASSYTGTQRRSPLHF.

This clone was found once. CDR3 in DNA: TGTGCCAGCCTAACAGGGGTATACGGAAACACCATATATTTT. Amino acids: CASLTGVYGNTIYF. This rearrangement joins TRBV28 to TRBJ1-3, with 7 bases that match TRBD1. The germline gives CDR1 MDHEN, CDR2 SYDVKM. The CDR3 runs to 14 residues. J gave up 4 bases and V 8 bases, and 8 bases lay outside the gene matches.

This clone has only a few counts. The chain combines TRBV18 with TRBJ1-1; D not resolved. In germline, CDR1 is KGHSH, CDR2 LQKENI. V lost 1 base to trimming and J lost 4 bases, with 10 bases between them. This CDR3 contains 14 residues. The CDR3 reads CASSPQGRSTEAFF. CDR3 in DNA: TGTGCCAGCTCACCACAGGGTCGGAGCACTGAAGCTTTCTTT.

The chain recombines TRBV18 with TRBJ1-1; the D gene is possibly TRBD1 (5 bases). CDR1 is KGHSH and CDR2 is LQKENI in the germline V gene. Trimming removed 2 bases at V and 1 base at J, with 11 bases between. The CDR3 runs to 15 residues. In DNA, the CDR3 is TGTGCCAGCTCACCAAAGACAGTAGCGAACACTGAAGCTTTCTTT. This gives the protein CASSPKTVANTEAFF.

The rearrangement links TRBV3-1 (or the pseudogene TRBV3-2) to TRBJ2-2, with TRBD1 as a possible D gene (5 bases). The germline V gene encodes CDR1 LGHDT and CDR2 YNNKEL (reference sequence). CDR3 size: 13 residues. Trimming took 6 bases from V and 4 from J, leaving 9 bases between them. CDR3 sequence: CASSFRATGELFF. The CDR3 nucleotides read TGTGCCAGCAGTTTCAGGGCCACCGGGGAGCTGTTTTTT.

The chain has TRBV29-1 and TRBJ1-1; D is undetermined. The length of the CDR3 is 12 residues. The V and J ends lost 4 bases and 1 base respectively, with 7 bases between them. Germline CDR1 SQVTM, CDR2 ANQGSEA. CDR3 loop: CSVAKGNTEAFF. The CDR3 DNA sequence: TGCAGCGTTGCAAAGGGGAACACTGAAGCTTTCTTT. The complete variable domain, with remaining parts taken from reference TRBV29-1 and TRBJ1-1, reads SAVISQKPSRDICQRGTSLTIQCQVDSQVTMMFWYRQQPGQSLTLIATANQGSEATYESGFVIDKFPISRPNLTFSTLTVSNMSPEDSSIYLCSVAKGNTEAFFGQGTRLTVV.

This clone was observed a few times. This chain uses TRBV10-2 with TRBJ2-7, with 9 bases lining up with TRBD2. The CDR3 consists of 13 residues. J was trimmed by 6 bases and V by 10 bases; bases with no gene match: 10. CDR1 and CDR2 from the germline V gene are WSHSY and SAAADI. The CDR3 sequence is CATRPGSGGEQYF. The DNA of the CDR3 is TGCGCCACCAGACCGGGTAGCGGGGGCGAGCAGTACTTC.

The gene calls are TRBV10-3 and TRBJ2-5, with 7 nucleotides matching TRBD2. CDR3 length: 15 amino acids. V was pared by 6 bases and J by 2 bases, with 9 bases of the junction left unmatched. CDR1 ENHRY and CDR2 SYGVKD come from the germline V gene. The CDR3 reads CAISPASGNQETQYF. CDR3 DNA: TGTGCCATCAGCCCGGCTAGCGGAAATCAAGAGACCCAGTACTTC.

This chain connects TRBV27 to TRBJ1-1, with a weak D call TRBD1 (5 bases). This CDR3 has 13 residues. Trimming shortened V by 1 base and J by 4 bases, and 7 bases separated the two germline ends. The germline gives CDR1 MNHEY, CDR2 SMNVEV (reference sequence). The CDR3 region is CASSLLGVTEAFF. In DNA form, the CDR3 reads TGTGCCAGCAGTTTATTAGGGGTCACTGAAGCTTTCTTT.

The chain links TRBV12-3 or TRBV12-4 to TRBJ2-2, with D uncertain. V was shortened by 6 bases and J by 5 bases, with 10 bases between the two germline ends. CDR3 length: 13 amino acids. This chain's CDR3 is CASSWTPTGELFF. CDR3 in DNA: TGTGCCAGCAGCTGGACCCCTACCGGGGAGCTGTTTTTT.

V and J are TRBV27 and TRBJ2-7, with D maybe TRBD1 (5 bases). The germline V and J ends were trimmed by 5 bases and 0 bases, with 11 bases remaining between them. This CDR3 has 14 residues. Germline CDR1 and CDR2: MNHEY and SMNVEV (reference sequence). The CDR3, as DNA: TGTGCCAGCAGTGCAGGGAAGAACTCCTACGAGCAGTACTTC. Its translation is CASSAGKNSYEQYF.

The sample holds a few counts of this clone. The chain uses TRBV9 and TRBJ1-2; no firm D call. CDR1 is SGDLS, CDR2 YYNGEE, per germline. V dropped 0 bases and J dropped 8 bases, with 8 bases sitting between them. This CDR3 contains 12 residues. CDR3 loop: CASSVVGGGYTF. CDR3 DNA sequence: TGTGCCAGCAGCGTAGTGGGTGGCGGCTACACCTTC.

The chain joins TRBV28 to TRBJ2-3, with no clear D. Germline CDR1 and CDR2: MDHEN and SYDVKM. Between the trimmed V and J ends, which lost 4 bases and 4 bases, there was a span of 9 bases. The CDR3 consists of 13 residues. CDR3 DNA: TGTGCCAGCAGTTCTGGAACCGCAGATACGCAGTATTTT. It encodes CASSSGTADTQYF.

The table lists this clone with a few counts. The rearrangement uses TRBV6-6 and TRBJ2-1, with TRBD2 identical over 10 bases. V lost 6 bases, J lost 0 bases, and 5 bases stayed unmatched. The germline CDR1 and CDR2 sequences are MNHNY and SVGAGI (reference sequence). The CDR3 is 16 residues long. CDR3 in amino acids: CASRSQRGGSYNEQFF. CDR3 nucleotides: TGTGCCAGCAGGTCCCAGCGGGGGGGCTCCTACAATGAGCAGTTCTTC.

CDR3: CASSPRAGGDLEQFF. The CDR3 coding sequence is TGTGCCAGCAGTCCAAGAGCGGGAGGGGATCTGGAGCAGTTCTTC. The V call is TRBV9, the J call TRBJ2-1; TRBD2 matches 10 bases. Germline trimming cut 5 bases from V and 10 bases from J; bases unmatched to any gene: 12. CDR1 and CDR2 (germline): SGDLS, YYNGEE. This CDR3 region has 15 residues. Looking up the rest from reference TRBV9 and TRBJ2-1 gives the full variable domain: DSGVTQTPKHLITATGQRVTLRCSPRSGDLSVYWYQQSLDQGLQFLIQYYNGEERAKGNILERFSAQQFPDLHSELNLSSLELGDSALYFCASSPRAGGDLEQFFGPGTRLTVL.

The J gene is TRBJ2-1, the V gene TRBV28; the match to TRBD2 covers 11 bases. After removal of 2 bases from V and 10 bases from J, the junction contained 7 bases not matched to a gene. CDR1 is MDHEN, CDR2 SYDVKM, per germline. CDR3 size: 15 residues. The CDR3 DNA sequence: TGTGCCAGCAGTTTAGGGACTAGCGGTCGTGCGGAGCAGTTCTTC. Residues: CASSLGTSGRAEQFF.

On this clone itself: This CDR3 is also generated by other DNA sequences in the sample. J is TRBJ2-2 and V is TRBV24-1, with D tentatively TRBD2 (6 bases). This CDR3 spans 17 amino acids. The germline CDR1 and CDR2 sequences are KGHDR and SFDVKD. V gave up 0 bases and J gave up 2 bases, with 12 bases separating them. The CDR3 coding sequence is TGTGCCACCAGTGATTTGGGTGTAGCGGCCAACACCGGGGAGCTGTTTTTT. Residues: CATSDLGVAANTGELFF.

The chain combines TRBV27 with TRBJ1-1; D might be TRBD1 (5 bases). There are 14 residues in the CDR3. Deletions cut 2 bases from V and 3 bases from J, with 10 bases between. CDR1 and CDR2 from the germline V gene are MNHEY and SMNVEV (reference sequence). CDR3 in amino acids: CASSLDRTYTEAFF. The CDR3 DNA reads as TGTGCCAGCAGTTTAGACAGAACGTACACTGAAGCTTTCTTT.

The chain is built from TRBV28 and TRBJ1-2; D gene uncertain. The ends were cut back, 7 bases at V and 4 bases at J, with 16 bases in the middle. Germline lookup yields CDR1 MDHEN and CDR2 SYDVKM. The CDR3 has 14 residues. The CDR3 protein is CASTYSGNSYGYTF. Written as DNA, the CDR3 is TGTGCCAGCACCTATAGCGGGAACAGCTATGGCTACACCTTC.

This clone was seen a few times. V and J are TRBV6-1 and TRBJ2-2; 10 bases fit TRBD1. Germline V gives CDR1 MNHNS, CDR2 SASEGT. The CDR3 spans 19 residues. The junction had 11 bases not matched to a gene; V was cut back by 4 bases and J by 0 bases. Here the CDR3 reads CASSVRGQGRPANTGELFF. CDR3 DNA: TGTGCCAGCAGTGTAAGGGGACAGGGGCGACCCGCGAACACCGGGGAGCTGTTTTTT.

The chain couples TRBV6-2 or TRBV6-3 to TRBJ2-1; TRBD2 agrees at 10 bases. Trimming took 6 bases from V and 4 from J; bases not matched to a gene: 12. The CDR3 length is 17 residues. Per the germline V gene, CDR1 is MNHEY and CDR2 is SVGEGT. In nucleotides, the CDR3 is TGTGCCAGCAGCAGAAGGGCTAGCGGGAGATTTTACAATGAGCAGTTCTTC. Protein product: CASSRRASGRFYNEQFF.

This clone was seen more than once but under ten times. J is TRBJ2-2 and V is TRBV6-2 or TRBV6-3; 7 bases align to TRBD1. The CDR3 runs 15 residues. J lost 2 bases, V lost 6 bases, and 6 bases had no gene match. Germline-derived CDR1 and CDR2 are MNHEY and SVGEGT. The CDR3 region has the DNA TGTGCCAGCAGCATCACAGGGGATAACACCGGGGAGCTGTTTTTT. Protein: CASSITGDNTGELFF.